This TCR beta chain was sequenced during a study of post-analysis software for immune sequencing data. Across the study: Disease trajectories encompassed relapsing-remitting, secondary progressive and progressive-relapsing multiple sclerosis. Whole-study results and caveats: With TRBV5-6, TRBV5-1 and TRBV20-1 included, several TRBV segments were more frequent in patients than in controls. Controls showed significantly higher normalized Chao1 diversity than did multiple sclerosis patients. Samples sharing a preparation batch grouped tightly together when assessed by F measure.

In this sample, this clonotype turned up once. The antigen is undetermined. An end of the junction does not agree with germline; a read error may underlie this. The germline gives CDR1 LGHNT, CDR2 FRNRAP. The CDR3 is 16 residues long. cDNA libraries of TCR beta carried unique molecular identifiers. From roughly 1 to 10 million T cells, 450,000 to 550,000 cDNA molecules were obtained. TCRdb reanalysed the PCR reads using MiXCR and keeps one entry per CDR3 protein. The data contain some 690,000 distinct CDR3 sequences, approximately 59% of them seen just once; the ten biggest clones take up roughly 10%. The chain links TRBV12-5 to TRBJ2-1; TRBD2 might be the D (6 bases). The sequence derives from a girl aged 2 to 9 with multiple sclerosis. The specimen sequenced was blood. The CDR3 region has the DNA TGTGCCAGTGGGAAGTGGTTAGCGGATATATACAATGAGCAGTTCTTC. Its protein product is CASGKWLADIYNEQFF.